These 12 T cell receptor beta chains were sequenced from one sample in a study of early T cells in non-severe SARS-CoV-2 infection (dated by TCRdb to the early 2020s). The library was made by 5' RACE. The sequencer listed for this sample is NextSeq 500. TCRdb reprocessed the public reads (quality trimming at Q25 with fastp, clone calling with MiXCR) and kept in-frame beta chains. Every CDR3 protein is listed once, alongside the most common genes and DNA of its rows. A total of approximately 76,000 distinct CDR3 sequences appear in this sample, approximately 10% of them only once. The ten top clones hold about 4.4% of the sample. The sequenced sample was whole blood. The source of these receptors is an adult who was a healthcare worker with PCR-confirmed SARS-CoV-2 infection or an uninfected control (not recorded which).

This chain connects TRBV7-8 to TRBJ1-2, with 8 nucleotides matching TRBD1. With 5 bases clipped from V and 3 bases from J, the junction kept 11 bases outside the gene matches. The CDR3 is 16 amino acids. Germline assignment: CDR1 SGHVS and CDR2 FQNEAQ. Here the CDR3 DNA reads TGTGCCAGCAGCCACTCCCAGGGGGCGATTGACTATGGCTACACCTTC. This translates into CASSHSQGAIDYGYTF.

This clonotype was counted only a few times. V and J are TRBV18 and TRBJ1-1; D perhaps matches TRBD1 (5 bases). The V end was cut by 2 bases, the J end by 1 base, with 14 bases between. Germline V lookup: CDR1 KGHSH, CDR2 LQKENI. The CDR3 runs to 16 residues. CDR3: CASSPSGPGSNTEAFF. Written as DNA, the CDR3 is TGTGCCAGCTCACCATCCGGTCCAGGGTCGAACACTGAAGCTTTCTTT.

In this sample, this clonotype turned up many times. The V and J genes are TRBV20-1 and TRBJ1-1; D remains unclear. V lost 5 bases and J 1 base, leaving 11 bases between the germline ends. Per germline, CDR1 DFQATT and CDR2 SNEGSKA (reference sequence). The length of the CDR3 is 13 residues. The CDR3: CSAPTPANTEAFF. The CDR3 region has the DNA TGCAGTGCTCCGACGCCAGCGAACACTGAAGCTTTCTTT.

This clonotype appeared a few times. This chain joins TRBV11-2 and TRBJ2-5, with a tentative D call TRBD2 (6 bases). Germline loops: CDR1 SGHAT, CDR2 FQNNGV. The CDR3 sequence is 15 residues long. With 4 bases removed from V and 5 bases from J, the gap between germline ends came to 17 bases. The CDR3 DNA reads TGTGCCAGCAGCTCCCCGGGACTCAGCTGGGAGACCCAGTACTTC. It translates to CASSSPGLSWETQYF.

This clonotype has more than one count but fewer than ten. V gene TRBV5-4 combines with J gene TRBJ1-4; 9 nucleotides line up with TRBD1. The V gene end was trimmed by 4 bases and the J gene end by 8 bases; junction bases not matched to a gene: 12. The CDR3 has 16 amino acids. Germline loops: CDR1 SGHNT, CDR2 YYREEE (reference sequence). The CDR3 is CASSEHSQGAGEKLFF. In nucleotides, the CDR3 is TGTGCCAGCAGCGAACACTCACAGGGGGCTGGCGAAAAACTGTTTTTT.

The chain joins TRBV7-8 to TRBJ2-1; 11 bases fit TRBD2. The length of the CDR3 is 15 residues. The V segment lost 1 base and the J segment 8 bases; nucleotides outside the gene matches: 4. The germline V gene encodes CDR1 SGHVS and CDR2 FQNEAQ. The CDR3 coding sequence is TGTGCCAGCAGCTTAGGTAGCGGGGGGGCGTATGAGCAGTTCTTC. Its translation is CASSLGSGGAYEQFF.

Ten or more counts support this clonotype. CDR3 residues: CASSSVSANYGYTF. The CDR3 DNA sequence: TGTGCCAGCAGTTCGGTCAGTGCCAACTATGGCTACACCTTC. The chain carries TRBV6-2 or TRBV6-3 and TRBJ1-2, with no clear D. Looked up from germline, CDR1 is MNHEY and CDR2 is SVGEGT. V was pared by 4 bases and J by 2 bases, with 11 bases between. This CDR3 region has 14 residues.

The rearrangement uses TRBV7-9 and TRBJ1-4; D possibly corresponds to TRBD1 (6 bases). This CDR3 region has 15 residues. Germline lookup yields CDR1 SEHNR and CDR2 FQNEAQ (reference sequence). V lost 1 base and J 6 bases, leaving 12 bases between the germline ends. The DNA of the CDR3 is TGTGCCAGCAGCTTAGGGCAGGGGACGGATGAAAAACTGTTTTTT. Encoded protein: CASSLGQGTDEKLFF.

This clonotype appeared a few times. V is TRBV18 and J is TRBJ1-5, with D maybe TRBD1 (6 bases). CDR1 KGHSH and CDR2 LQKENI come from the germline V gene. The CDR3 is made up of 14 amino acids. V lost 6 bases to trimming and J lost 5 bases, with 14 bases between them. The chain's CDR3 is CASSPYREDQPQHF. CDR3 in DNA: TGTGCCAGCTCCCCGTACAGGGAAGATCAGCCCCAGCATTTT.

This clonotype is termed medium-sized (0.01 to 0.1%). The chain couples TRBV2 to TRBJ2-2; D unresolved. Per germline, CDR1 SNHLY and CDR2 FYNNEI. CDR3 length equals 12 residues. With 6 bases removed from V and 2 bases from J, the gap between germline ends came to 4 bases. The CDR3 spells CASRYNTGELFF. Written as DNA, the CDR3 is TGTGCCAGCAGATATAACACCGGGGAGCTGTTTTTT. Combining the CDR3 with reference TRBV2 and TRBJ2-2 gives the whole variable domain EPEVTQTPSHQVTQMGQEVILRCVPISNHLYFYWYRQILGQKVEFLVSFYNNEISEKSEIFDDQFSVERPDGSNFTLKIRSTKLEDSAMYFCASRYNTGELFFGEGSRLTVL.

The chain recombines TRBV7-9 with TRBJ2-1, with a weak D call TRBD2 (6 bases). Trimming took 5 bases from V and 2 from J, leaving 22 bases between them. Germline CDR1 is SEHNR and CDR2 is FQNEAQ (reference sequence). This CDR3 has 18 residues. The CDR3 sequence is CASSGPTLRRGTYNEQFF. CDR3 DNA sequence: TGTGCCAGCAGCGGACCCACCTTACGGAGGGGCACCTACAATGAGCAGTTCTTC. Full variable domain (remainder filled in from reference TRBV7-9 and TRBJ2-1): DTGVSQNPRHKITKRGQNVTFRCDPISEHNRLYWYRQTLGQGPEFLTYFQNEAQLEKSRLLSDRFSAERPKGSFSTLEIQRTEQGDSAMYLCASSGPTLRRGTYNEQFFGPGTRLTVL.

V gene TRBV6-5 combines with J gene TRBJ1-2; TRBD1 matches 7 bases. The CDR3 has 15 amino acids. The germline V gene has CDR1 MNHEY and CDR2 SVGAGI. Losses at the gene ends were 4 bases for V and 1 base for J; bases not matched to a gene: 6. This chain's CDR3 is CASSLGQGGNYGYTF. The CDR3 DNA reads as TGTGCCAGCAGTTTGGGGCAGGGGGGTAACTATGGCTACACCTTC.